Shown below are 11 T cell receptor beta chains from a single sample sequenced in a study of CD8 T cells in Susac syndrome. After extraction with the RNeasy kit, roughly 0.45 to 1 ug of the RNA was reverse transcribed using random hexamers. TCRdb passed the immunoSEQ multiplex PCR reads through MiXCR, listing each CDR3 protein once. The data contain around 160,000 distinct CDR3 sequences, about 93% of them singletons. What was sequenced was CD4+ T cells from PBMCs. These receptors were obtained from a human donor in good health.

The CDR3 sequence is CAITDRIAGYNEQFF. The CDR3 DNA sequence: TGTGCCATCACCGATCGGATAGCGGGATACAATGAGCAGTTCTTC. This chain connects TRBV10-3 to TRBJ2-1, with 8 bases matching TRBD2. The length of the CDR3 is 15 residues. Germline V gives CDR1 ENHRY, CDR2 SYGVKD. V dropped 7 bases and J dropped 4; count of bases not matched to a gene: 9.

This chain connects TRBV4-3 to TRBJ2-3, with D unclear. Germline lookup yields CDR1 LGHNA and CDR2 YSLEER. V was shortened by 3 bases and J by 6 bases, with 10 bases between the two germline ends. The CDR3 loop spans 13 amino acids. This CDR3 reads CASSQQERDTQYF. The CDR3 bases are TGCGCCAGCAGCCAGCAGGAGAGGGATACGCAGTATTTT.

This clonotype was seen a single time. The rearrangement joins TRBV7-2 to TRBJ2-3; D could derive from TRBD1 or TRBD2 (5 bases each). V was shortened by 1 base and J by 2 bases, with 10 bases between the two germline ends. The CDR3 contains 15 residues. Germline values: CDR1 SGHTA, CDR2 FQGNSA. CDR3 sequence reads: CASSLEWGYTDTQYF. DNA for the CDR3: TGTGCCAGCAGCTTAGAATGGGGGTACACAGATACGCAGTATTTT.

The chain employs TRBV20-1 and TRBJ2-1; TRBD2 matches at 11 bases. Trimming took 6 bases from V and 1 from J; bases not matched to a gene: 5. The CDR3 has 15 residues. The V gene's germline CDR1 is DFQATT and CDR2 SNEGSKA (reference sequence). The CDR3 is CSAPTSGGSYNEQFF. The CDR3 DNA reads as TGCAGTGCCCCCACTAGCGGGGGTTCCTACAATGAGCAGTTCTTC.

The chain joins TRBV6-5 to TRBJ2-7; a possible D gene is TRBD1 (6 bases). Per the germline V gene, CDR1 is MNHEY and CDR2 is SVGAGI. With 11 bases removed from V and 5 bases from J, the gap between germline ends came to 19 bases. The CDR3 extends over 13 amino acids. CDR3 bases: TGTGCCGTCAGATCTACAGGGATGAACGAGCAGTACTTC. It translates to CAVRSTGMNEQYF.

The V gene is TRBV30, the J gene TRBJ1-6; TRBD1 aligns across 7 bases. With V trimmed by 5 bases and J by 8 bases, 12 bases remained unmatched. Germline CDR1 and CDR2: GTSNPN and SVGIG (reference sequence). The CDR3 consists of 15 residues. Here the CDR3 reads CAWGPTGVGDSPLHF. CDR3 nucleotide sequence: TGTGCCTGGGGCCCTACAGGGGTAGGGGATTCACCCCTCCACTTT.

This chain links TRBV4-2 with TRBJ1-4; 7 positions match TRBD1. V was pared by 1 base and J by 1 base, with 0 bases of the junction left unmatched. CDR3 length: 15 residues. Germline V gene sequence: CDR1 LGHNA, CDR2 YNFKEQ. The CDR3 reads CASSQGQGTNEKLFF. DNA of the CDR3: TGTGCCAGCAGCCAAGGACAGGGAACTAATGAAAAACTGTTTTTT.

This clonotype was detected only once. This chain uses TRBV13 with TRBJ2-7, with D possibly called TRBD1 or TRBD2 (6 bases each). Germline V lookup: CDR1 PRHDT, CDR2 FYEKMQ (reference sequence). This CDR3 has 15 amino acids. The V and J ends lost 0 bases and 2 bases respectively, with 11 bases between them. CDR3 bases: TGTGCCAGCAGCTTAGGTGGGGGGCATACCTACGAGCAGTACTTC. This gives the protein CASSLGGGHTYEQYF.

The gene calls are TRBV29-1 and TRBJ2-7, with 9 positions matching TRBD1. The germline V gene has CDR1 SQVTM and CDR2 ANQGSEA. V dropped 7 bases and J dropped 4; count of bases not matched to a gene: 5. The CDR3 spans 12 residues. The CDR3 nucleotides are TGCAGCGCAGGACAGGGGTTTTACGAGCAGTACTTC. It is translated as CSAGQGFYEQYF.

This clonotype appeared once. V usage is TRBV5-6 and J usage is TRBJ2-7; 10 bases align to TRBD2. The J segment lost 6 bases and the V segment lost 0 bases, leaving 3 bases of the junction unmatched. The germline V gene has CDR1 SGHDT and CDR2 YYEEEE. The CDR3 is 14 amino acids. The DNA for the CDR3 is TGTGCCAGCAGCTTGGGGCTAGCGGGGGTCGAGCAGTACTTC. It codes for CASSLGLAGVEQYF.

J is TRBJ2-2 and V is TRBV5-1; a weak D match, TRBD1 (5 bases). Looked up from germline, CDR1 is SGHRS and CDR2 is YFSETQ. This CDR3 has 14 amino acids. The V and J ends lost 4 bases and 5 bases respectively, with 12 bases between them. In nucleotides, the CDR3 is TGCGCCAGCAGCCTAGACAGACCTACCGGGGAGCTGTTTTTT. Translating it yields CASSLDRPTGELFF.